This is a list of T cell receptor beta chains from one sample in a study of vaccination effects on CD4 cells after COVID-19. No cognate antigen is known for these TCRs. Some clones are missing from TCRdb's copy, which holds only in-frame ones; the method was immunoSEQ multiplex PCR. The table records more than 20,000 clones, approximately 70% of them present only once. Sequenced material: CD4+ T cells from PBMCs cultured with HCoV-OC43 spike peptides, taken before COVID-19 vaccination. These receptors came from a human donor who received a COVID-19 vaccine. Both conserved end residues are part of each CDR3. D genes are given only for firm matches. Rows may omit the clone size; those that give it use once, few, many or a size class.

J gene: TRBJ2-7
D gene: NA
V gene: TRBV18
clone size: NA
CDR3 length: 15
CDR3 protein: CASSPPLESSYEQYF
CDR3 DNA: TGTGCCAGCTCACCACCGCTGGAAAGCTCCTACGAGCAGTACTTC

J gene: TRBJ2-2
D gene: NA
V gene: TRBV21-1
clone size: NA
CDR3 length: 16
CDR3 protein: CASSKELVQGSRELFF
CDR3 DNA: TGTGCCAGCAGCAAAGAGTTAGTACAGGGAAGCCGGGAGCTGTTTTTT

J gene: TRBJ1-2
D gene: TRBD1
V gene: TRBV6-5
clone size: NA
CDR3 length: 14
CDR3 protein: CASSYSTGGYGYTF
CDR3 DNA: TGTGCCAGCAGTTACTCGACAGGGGGCTATGGCTACACCTTC

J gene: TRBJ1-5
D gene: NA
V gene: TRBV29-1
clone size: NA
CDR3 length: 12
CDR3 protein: CSVGARDQPQHF
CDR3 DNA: TGCAGCGTTGGGGCCAGGGATCAGCCCCAGCATTTT

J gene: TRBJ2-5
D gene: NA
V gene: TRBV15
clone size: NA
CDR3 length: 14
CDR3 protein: CATSRGLIQETQYF
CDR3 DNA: TGTGCCACCAGCAGGGGACTCATACAAGAGACCCAGTACTTC

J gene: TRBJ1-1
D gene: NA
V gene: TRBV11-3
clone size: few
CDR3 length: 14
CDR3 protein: CASSFSGGNTEAFF
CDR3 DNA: TGTGCCAGCAGCTTTTCGGGGGGCAACACTGAAGCTTTCTTT

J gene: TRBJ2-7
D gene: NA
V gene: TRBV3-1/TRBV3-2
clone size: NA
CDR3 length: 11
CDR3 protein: CASSQGYEQYF
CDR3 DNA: TGTGCCAGCAGCCAAGGCTACGAGCAGTACTTC

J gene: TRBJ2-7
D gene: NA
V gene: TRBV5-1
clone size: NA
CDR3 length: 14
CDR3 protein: CASSKTVASYEQYF
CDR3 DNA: TGCGCCAGCAGCAAGACGGTCGCTTCCTACGAGCAGTACTTC

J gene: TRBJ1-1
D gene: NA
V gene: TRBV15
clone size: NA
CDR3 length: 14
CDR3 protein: CATSRELRAGEAFF
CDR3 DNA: TGTGCCACCAGCAGAGAGCTGAGGGCCGGTGAAGCTTTCTTT

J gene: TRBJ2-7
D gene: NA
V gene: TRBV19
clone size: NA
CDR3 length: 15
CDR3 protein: CASSTRKSTAYEQYF
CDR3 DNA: TGTGCCAGTAGTACTAGGAAGAGCACAGCCTACGAGCAGTACTTC

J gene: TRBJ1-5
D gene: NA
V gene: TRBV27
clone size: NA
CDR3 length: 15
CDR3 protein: CASSSGDSSNQPQHF
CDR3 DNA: TGTGCCAGCAGTTCCGGCGACTCCAGCAATCAGCCCCAGCATTTT

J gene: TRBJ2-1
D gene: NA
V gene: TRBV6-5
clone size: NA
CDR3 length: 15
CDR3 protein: CASTLEQSSYNEQFF
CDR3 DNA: TGTGCCAGCACCTTAGAGCAAAGCTCCTACAATGAGCAGTTCTTC

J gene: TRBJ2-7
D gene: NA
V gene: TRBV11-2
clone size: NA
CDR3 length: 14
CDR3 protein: CASSPRGARYEQYF
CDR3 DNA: TGTGCCAGCAGCCCCCGAGGGGCCCGCTACGAGCAGTACTTC

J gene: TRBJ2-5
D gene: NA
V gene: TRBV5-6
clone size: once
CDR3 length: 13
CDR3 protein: CASSYGPIGTQYF
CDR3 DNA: TGTGCCAGCAGCTATGGGCCCATCGGGACCCAGTACTTC

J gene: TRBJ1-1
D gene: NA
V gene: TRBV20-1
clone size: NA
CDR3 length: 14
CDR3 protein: CSASRGRVNTEAFF
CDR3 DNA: TGCAGTGCTAGTCGGGGACGGGTGAACACTGAAGCTTTCTTT

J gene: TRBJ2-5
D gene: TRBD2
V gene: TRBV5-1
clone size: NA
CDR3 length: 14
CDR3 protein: CASSSGAGRGAQYF
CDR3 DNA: TGCGCCAGCAGCTCGGGTGCGGGTCGGGGGGCCCAGTACTTC

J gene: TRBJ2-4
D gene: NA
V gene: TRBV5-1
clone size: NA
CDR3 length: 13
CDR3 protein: CASSPQAENIQYF
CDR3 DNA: TGCGCCAGCAGCCCCCAGGCAGAAAACATTCAGTACTTC

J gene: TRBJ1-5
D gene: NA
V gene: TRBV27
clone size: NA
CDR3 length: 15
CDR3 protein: CASSPGRIPGQPQHF
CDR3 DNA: TGTGCCAGCAGTCCCGGACGGATCCCCGGGCAGCCCCAGCATTTT

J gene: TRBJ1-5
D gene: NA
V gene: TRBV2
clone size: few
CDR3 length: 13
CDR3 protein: CASSEGWNQPQHF
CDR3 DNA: TGTGCCAGCAGTGAAGGTTGGAATCAGCCCCAGCATTTT

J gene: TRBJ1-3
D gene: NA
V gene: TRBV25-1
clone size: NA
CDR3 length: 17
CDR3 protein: CASSELAGANSGNTIYF
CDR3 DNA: TGTGCCAGCAGTGAATTGGCAGGGGCCAACTCTGGAAACACCATATATTTT

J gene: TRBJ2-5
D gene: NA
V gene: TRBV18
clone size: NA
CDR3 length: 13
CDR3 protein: CASSPTVGETQYF
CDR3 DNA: TGTGCCAGCTCACCGACGGTCGGGGAGACCCAGTACTTC

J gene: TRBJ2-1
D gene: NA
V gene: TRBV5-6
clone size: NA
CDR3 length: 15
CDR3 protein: CASSLTGASYNEQFF
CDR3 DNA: TGTGCCAGCAGCCTGACGGGGGCCTCCTACAATGAGCAGTTCTTC

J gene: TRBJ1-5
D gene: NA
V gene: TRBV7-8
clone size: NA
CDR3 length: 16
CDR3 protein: CASSVLGGAGNQPQHF
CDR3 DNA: TGTGCCAGCAGCGTCCTCGGAGGGGCCGGCAATCAGCCCCAGCATTTT

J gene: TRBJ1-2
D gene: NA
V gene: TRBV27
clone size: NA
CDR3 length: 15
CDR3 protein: CASSPTVIGTYGYTF
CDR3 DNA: TGTGCCAGCAGTCCCACGGTCATTGGGACGTATGGCTACACCTTC

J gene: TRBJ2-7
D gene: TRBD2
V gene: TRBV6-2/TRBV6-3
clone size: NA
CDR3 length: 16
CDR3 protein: CASSFVLAGGLYEQYF
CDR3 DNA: TGTGCCAGCAGTTTCGTCCTAGCGGGGGGGCTGTACGAGCAGTACTTC

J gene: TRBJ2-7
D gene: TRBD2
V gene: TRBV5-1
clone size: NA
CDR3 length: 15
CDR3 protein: CASSLGSGRAEEQYF
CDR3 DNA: TGCGCCAGCAGCTTGGGTAGCGGGAGGGCCGAGGAGCAGTACTTC

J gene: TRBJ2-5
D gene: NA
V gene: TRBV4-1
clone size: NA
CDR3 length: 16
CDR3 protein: CASSQVGRTAKETQYF
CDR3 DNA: TGCGCCAGCAGCCAAGTTGGTAGGACAGCTAAAGAGACCCAGTACTTC

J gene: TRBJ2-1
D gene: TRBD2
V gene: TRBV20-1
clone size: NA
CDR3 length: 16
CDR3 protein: CSASKGTSGSFNEQFF
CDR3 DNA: TGCAGTGCTAGTAAAGGGACTAGCGGGAGTTTCAATGAGCAGTTCTTC

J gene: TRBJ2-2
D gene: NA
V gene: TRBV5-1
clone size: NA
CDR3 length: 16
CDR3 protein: CASSLFAGLGTGELFF
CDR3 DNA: TGCGCCAGCAGCTTGTTCGCAGGGTTGGGCACCGGGGAGCTGTTTTTT